Included here is one TCR beta chain sequence, with context. Sequenced by immunoSEQ multiplex PCR; TCRdb stores in-frame clones only, minus some. The sample gives about 220,000 clones, over 75% of which show up once; about 2.5% is in the top ten. The sample comes from a study of blood T cell repertoires in COVID-19. Study details: The samples span acute and convalescent COVID-19 from the United States, Italy and Spain. In each case, the material was cDNA or gDNA derived from T cells, B-cell-depleted T cells, or PBMCs.

A Seattle source enrolled patients during active infection and followed them longitudinally. The CDR3 totals 13 residues. J was trimmed by 5 bases and V by 4 bases; bases with no gene match: 4. Germline V lookup: CDR1 SGHNT, CDR2 YYREEE (reference sequence). Sequences were obtained from peripheral blood. The sequence was collected from a woman in her sixties or seventies with COVID-19, enrolled during active disease. The chain carries TRBV5-4 and TRBJ1-2, with 8 nucleotides matching TRBD1. CDR3 nucleotide sequence: TGTGCCAGCAGCGACGACAGGGGATATGGCTACACCTTC. Its translation: CASSDDRGYGYTF. The variable domain in full, completed from reference TRBV5-4 and TRBJ1-2, reads ETGVTQSPTHLIKTRGQQVTLRCSSQSGHNTVSWYQQALGQGPQFIFQYYREEENGRGNFPPRFSGLQFPNYSSELNVNALELDDSALYLCASSDDRGYGYTFGSGTRLTVV.